These 31 T cell receptor beta chains were sequenced from one sample in a study of monozygotic twins with inflammatory bowel disease. For each CDR3 protein, TCRdb gives one entry from its re-call of the 5' RACE reads, without DNA. The sample shows about 300,000 distinct CDR3 sequences, and 5.6% sits with its ten largest clones. The material sequenced was blood. The receptors here all came from a human donor with ulcerative colitis or Crohn's disease, or a healthy co-twin of an affected twin (not recorded which).

The chain joins TRBV5-5 to TRBJ1-2; the TCRdb D gene call, TRBD1, has no DNA to confirm it. The CDR3 length is 14 residues. CDR1 SGHKS and CDR2 YYEKEE come from the germline V gene (reference sequence). CDR3 in amino acids: CASSFSQGSYGYTF.

This chain connects TRBV7-3 to TRBJ2-6. Per germline, CDR1 SGHTA and CDR2 FQGTGA. CDR3 length: 14 amino acids. CDR3 sequence reads: CASSSRAGANVLTF.

V and J are TRBV19 and TRBJ1-6; the TRBD1 assignment by TCRdb is unverifiable without DNA. This CDR3 comprises 16 residues. Germline V gene lookup returns CDR1 LNHDA and CDR2 SQIVND (reference sequence). The CDR3 spells CASSIPMTGATGPLHF.

The chain employs TRBV7-8 and TRBJ2-1. CDR3 length equals 15 residues. Germline loops: CDR1 SGHVS, CDR2 FQNEAQ. CDR3 region: CASSTRQGLNNEQFF.

The chain carries TRBV12-3 or TRBV12-4 and TRBJ2-2; without DNA, the TCRdb call of TRBD2 cannot be checked. The length of the CDR3 is 15 residues. The CDR3 region is CASSLAGTIITELFF.

The chain uses TRBV7-2 and TRBJ1-1; lacking DNA, the TRBD1 call made by TCRdb goes unchecked. This CDR3 has 15 amino acids. Germline-derived CDR1 and CDR2 are SGHTA and FQGNSA. The CDR3: CASSYRNRGGTEAFF.

V is TRBV12-3 or TRBV12-4 and J is TRBJ1-2; TCRdb reports TRBD1, a call that lacks DNA to check it against. The CDR3 is 15 amino acids. The CDR3: CASSPNPGQTYGYTF.

The V call is TRBV24-1, the J call TRBJ2-2; TCRdb's D gene call, TRBD1, goes unchecked for lack of DNA. The CDR3 extends over 15 amino acids. The germline gives CDR1 KGHDR, CDR2 SFDVKD. The CDR3 sequence is CATSDPRRGAGELFF.

The V and J genes are TRBV10-3 and TRBJ2-3; TCRdb selects TRBD2, and the lack of DNA leaves this call unchecked. This CDR3 has 21 residues. Germline lookup yields CDR1 ENHRY and CDR2 SYGVKD. The CDR3 is CAISESTLAGGGSGNTDTQYF.

V usage is TRBV14 and J usage is TRBJ2-1; the TCRdb D gene call, TRBD1, has no DNA to confirm it. This CDR3 has 14 residues. Germline CDR1 and CDR2: SGHDN and FVKESK. The CDR3 protein is CASSVPGSYNEQFF.

V is TRBV5-1 and J is TRBJ2-3; TCRdb designates TRBD2, a call that cannot be tested without DNA. Germline V gene lookup returns CDR1 SGHRS and CDR2 YFSETQ. The CDR3 spans 14 residues. The chain's CDR3 is CASSSGLAGDTQYF.

The CDR3 sequence: CASSSEPQGGTDTQYF. This sequence joins TRBV5-1 and TRBJ2-3; TCRdb calls TRBD1, which cannot be checked without DNA. The CDR3 runs 16 residues. Germline CDR1 reads SGHRS; CDR2 reads YFSETQ.

The chain is built from TRBV28 and TRBJ1-1. Germline V gene lookup returns CDR1 MDHEN and CDR2 SYDVKM. The CDR3 runs to 14 residues. CDR3 loop: CASSPRPGNTEAFF.

The chain recombines TRBV27 with TRBJ2-3; TCRdb picks TRBD1, but there is no DNA to check that call. The CDR3 runs 14 residues. Germline CDR1 is MNHEY and CDR2 is SMNVEV (reference sequence). CDR3 amino acids: CASSLKGHADTQYF.

The chain is built from TRBV4-3 and TRBJ1-6. Germline CDR1 and CDR2: LGHNA and YSLEER. The CDR3 is made up of 14 amino acids. The CDR3 spells CASSQGDHDSPLHF.

The chain carries TRBV7-9 and TRBJ2-2; the TCRdb call, TRBD1, lacks DNA for checking. CDR1 is SEHNR, CDR2 FQNEAQ, per germline (reference sequence). The CDR3 runs 17 residues. The CDR3 spells CASSFPGQGSNTGELFF.

The V and J genes are TRBV19 and TRBJ2-2; TCRdb outputs TRBD1, but without DNA this stays unchecked. CDR1 and CDR2 (germline): LNHDA, SQIVND (reference sequence). The CDR3 consists of 14 residues. This CDR3 is CASDRGGNTGELFF.

This chain links TRBV7-9 with TRBJ2-6; TCRdb reports TRBD1, a call that lacks DNA to check it against. The CDR3 loop spans 16 amino acids. In germline, CDR1 is SEHNR, CDR2 FQNEAQ (reference sequence). CDR3 sequence reads: CASSLTRGTGANVLTF. The full variable domain, completed using reference TRBV7-9 and TRBJ2-6, is DTGVSQNPRHKITKRGQNVTFRCDPISEHNRLYWYRQTLGQGPEFLTYFQNEAQLEKSRLLSDRFSAERPKGSFSTLEIQRTEQGDSAMYLCASSLTRGTGANVLTFGAGSRLTVL.

The rearrangement uses TRBV5-6 and TRBJ1-5; checking the TCRdb D call of TRBD1 is not possible without DNA. The germline CDR1 and CDR2 sequences are SGHDT and YYEEEE. The CDR3 covers 16 residues. CDR3 in amino acids: CASSLAVEGGNQPQHF.

The genes are TRBV27 and TRBJ2-7. The CDR3 extends over 14 amino acids. Germline values: CDR1 MNHEY, CDR2 SMNVEV (reference sequence). Here the CDR3 reads CASSLTQNSYEQYF.

This chain joins TRBV6-1 and TRBJ2-7; TCRdb proposes TRBD2, but this gene call is untestable without DNA. This CDR3 is 15 amino acids long. The germline V gene encodes CDR1 MNHNS and CDR2 SASEGT. This CDR3 reads CASSEATSGPYEQYF.

This chain uses TRBV12-3 or TRBV12-4 with TRBJ2-1; TCRdb's assignment of TRBD2 cannot be checked, as there is no DNA. This CDR3 has 18 amino acids. Here the CDR3 reads CASSYGTSFLLSYNEQFF.

The V call is TRBV5-1, the J call TRBJ2-5; as DNA is missing, the TRBD2 call by TCRdb cannot be tested. The CDR3 loop spans 14 amino acids. The germline gives CDR1 SGHRS, CDR2 YFSETQ. This CDR3 reads CASRRLAGEETQYF.

This sequence joins TRBV13 and TRBJ2-7; the TCRdb D gene call, TRBD2, has no DNA to confirm it. The CDR3 spans 17 residues. Germline lookup yields CDR1 PRHDT and CDR2 FYEKMQ (reference sequence). The CDR3 sequence: CASSFETSGGPSYEQYF. The full variable domain, completed using reference TRBV13 and TRBJ2-7, is AAGVIQSPRHLIKEKRETATLKCYPIPRHDTVYWYQQGPGQDPQFLISFYEKMQSDKGSIPDRFSAQQFSDYHSELNMSSLELGDSALYFCASSFETSGGPSYEQYFGPGTRLTVT.

This chain connects TRBV5-6 to TRBJ2-7. Germline lookup yields CDR1 SGHDT and CDR2 YYEEEE. The CDR3 has 13 amino acids. The CDR3 loop is CASSTDGYYEQYF.

This rearrangement joins TRBV6-1 to TRBJ1-5. Germline CDR1 and CDR2: MNHNS and SASEGT. The CDR3 loop spans 14 amino acids. CDR3: CASNQVNSNQPQHF.

V gene TRBV24-1 combines with J gene TRBJ1-2; the D call from TCRdb, TRBD1, cannot be confirmed without DNA. The CDR3 contains 15 residues. Germline V gene sequence: CDR1 KGHDR, CDR2 SFDVKD. CDR3: CATSDPTGGSYGYTF.

This chain links TRBV20-1 with TRBJ2-1; TCRdb's D call of TRBD2 is untestable without DNA. Germline V CDR1 and CDR2: DFQATT, SNEGSKA (reference sequence). CDR3 size: 19 residues. CDR3 sequence: CSAGGTGGATGGGYNEQFF.

The chain carries TRBV6-6 and TRBJ1-6. CDR3 length: 13 residues. Germline V gene sequence: CDR1 MNHNY, CDR2 SVGAGI (reference sequence). CDR3 loop: CASVYERDSPLHF.

The chain uses TRBV7-2 and TRBJ1-5; lacking DNA, the TRBD1 call made by TCRdb goes unchecked. The CDR3 is 14 amino acids. The germline gives CDR1 SGHTA, CDR2 FQGNSA. The CDR3 sequence: CASSRGTGPQPQHF.

V is TRBV14 and J is TRBJ1-6. The germline V gene encodes CDR1 SGHDN and CDR2 FVKESK. CDR3 length: 13 residues. CDR3 residues: CASSLLLSSPLHF. Looking up the rest from reference TRBV14 and TRBJ1-6 gives the full variable domain: EAGVTQFPSHSVIEKGQTVTLRCDPISGHDNLYWYRRVMGKEIKFLLHFVKESKQDESGMPNNRFLAERTGGTYSTLKVQPAELEDSGVYFCASSLLLSSPLHFGNGTRLTVT.